The entry that follows covers one T cell receptor beta chain sequence. Those who participated ranged in age from roughly 18 to 95 years and resided in about two dozen US areas. This record comes from a study of blood T cell repertoires in COVID-19. Looking at the study overall: Sites in the United States, Italy and Spain provided acute and convalescent COVID-19 samples. T cells, B-cell-depleted T cells, or PBMCs provided the cDNA or gDNA that served as material.

CDR1 and CDR2 from the germline V gene are MRHNA and SNTAGT. The ends lost 2 bases at V and 1 base at J; junction bases unmatched: 8. The CDR3 totals 17 residues. As handled by the study authors: Reference gene primer amplification gave nucleated cell count estimates. Assay used: immunoSEQ multiplex PCR; TCRdb lists only in-frame clones, some missing. V, J and clone size reflect that table, while D and trimming were determined from the DNA. The table shows 290,000 or so clones, with roughly 90% occurring only once. This rearrangement joins TRBV6-4 to TRBJ2-3, with 8 bases aligning to TRBD2. The specimen sequenced was PBMCs or T cells enriched from blood (not recorded which). The TCR was taken from a woman between 18 and 29 years old with acute COVID-19. CDR3 DNA: TGTGCCAGCAGTGACAACGGGGCGGGAGGAGGCACAGATACGCAGTATTTT. As protein: CASSDNGAGGGTDTQYF.